What follows are 26 T cell receptor beta chains derived from one specimen sequenced in a study of blood T cell repertoires in COVID-19 (TCRdb year 2020). The method was the immunoSEQ multiplex PCR assay. Here the immuneACCESS table is served through TCRdb, limited to in-frame sequences with V and J called. Missing clones are a known gap in these copies; in checked studies unresolved V genes cover under half, and the rest lacks a known reason. In all, the sample holds about 68,000 clones, and roughly 80% of those were seen once. The ten largest clones capture more than 7% of the sample. Sequenced input: peripheral blood. These TCRs come from a man in his fifties or sixties with active COVID-19.

This chain uses TRBV3-1 (or the pseudogene TRBV3-2) with TRBJ2-7, with D uncertain. V dropped 0 bases and J dropped 3 bases, with 6 bases sitting between them. Germline values: CDR1 LGHDT, CDR2 YNNKEL (reference sequence). This CDR3 contains 13 residues. The CDR3 region has the DNA TGTGCCAGCAGCCAAGATAACAGCTACGAGCAGTACTTC. Translating gives CASSQDNSYEQYF.

This chain joins TRBV28 and TRBJ1-4; D gene uncertain. The germline CDR1 and CDR2 sequences are MDHEN and SYDVKM. V was pared by 6 bases and J by 2 bases, with 7 bases between. The CDR3 contains 13 residues. The CDR3 reads CASRRGTNEKLFF. The DNA for the CDR3 is TGTGCCAGCAGGCGGGGTACTAATGAAAAACTGTTTTTT.

V is TRBV5-1 and J is TRBJ2-1; the D gene is possibly TRBD2 (5 bases). Between the trimmed V and J ends, which lost 0 bases and 2 bases, there was a span of 12 bases. Germline assignment: CDR1 SGHRS and CDR2 YFSETQ. The CDR3 is 16 amino acids. This CDR3 reads CASSLATGNPYNEQFF. For the CDR3, the DNA is TGCGCCAGCAGCTTGGCCACGGGAAACCCCTACAATGAGCAGTTCTTC.

This CDR3 is CASSLDSGPRAKTQYF. CDR3 sequence (DNA): TGTGCCAGCAGCTTAGATTCAGGCCCACGCGCGAAGACCCAGTACTTC. The V and J genes are TRBV11-2 and TRBJ2-5; D call uncertain. CDR1 is SGHAT and CDR2 is FQNNGV in the germline V gene. Trimming stripped 0 bases from V and 6 bases from J, with 17 bases between. This CDR3 comprises 16 residues.

The J gene is TRBJ2-2, the V gene TRBV6-5; a possible D gene is TRBD1 (5 bases). Germline CDR1 and CDR2: MNHEY and SVGAGI. This CDR3 has 14 amino acids. V was pared by 10 bases and J by 7 bases, with 19 bases between. The DNA for the CDR3 is TGTGCCACCCAGTTGACCCCTAGGGGCGGGGAGCTGTTTTTT. It yields the protein CATQLTPRGGELFF.

The gene calls are TRBV19 and TRBJ1-1, with 10 nucleotides matching TRBD1. The CDR3 runs to 16 residues. CDR1 is LNHDA and CDR2 is SQIVND in the germline V gene (reference sequence). J gave up 3 bases and V 11 bases, and 15 bases lay outside the gene matches. CDR3 DNA: TGTGCCTGTCTCGGGACAGGGGCTGGGGAAGACACTGAAGCTTTCTTT. Protein sequence: CACLGTGAGEDTEAFF.

This CDR3 reads CASSLAGSLQETQYF. CDR3 DNA: TGCGCCAGCAGCTTGGCCGGTTCACTTCAAGAGACCCAGTACTTC. The rearrangement uses TRBV5-1 and TRBJ2-5; D is unclear. V gave up 0 bases and J gave up 2 bases, with 11 bases separating them. The CDR3 is made up of 15 amino acids. Germline V gene data show CDR1 as SGHRS and CDR2 as YFSETQ.

V usage is TRBV2 and J usage is TRBJ1-6, with TRBD1 matching 7 bases. V lost 3 bases, J lost 0 bases, and 8 bases stayed unmatched. There are 18 residues in the CDR3. Germline V CDR1 and CDR2: SNHLY, FYNNEI. Written as DNA, the CDR3 is TGTGCCAGCAGTGACATCACAGGGGTCAGCTCCTATAATTCACCCCTCCACTTT. It encodes CASSDITGVSSYNSPLHF.

The chain is built from TRBV6-5 and TRBJ1-1, with TRBD1 matching 7 bases. CDR1 is MNHEY and CDR2 is SVGAGI in the germline V gene. CDR3 length: 14 residues. V lost 6 bases, J lost 0 bases, and 4 bases stayed unmatched. The CDR3 region is CASSLDRMNTEAFF. CDR3 nucleotide sequence: TGTGCCAGCAGCCTGGACAGGATGAACACTGAAGCTTTCTTT.

The V and J genes are TRBV5-1 and TRBJ2-7; tentatively, D is TRBD2 (6 bases). Germline loops: CDR1 SGHRS, CDR2 YFSETQ. The CDR3 is 15 amino acids. V lost 4 bases and J lost 0, with 14 bases in between. CDR3 nucleotides: TGCGCCAGCAGCCCCGGGACTCTGAGCTCCTACGAGCAGTACTTC. Translation: CASSPGTLSSYEQYF.

V gene TRBV5-1 combines with J gene TRBJ2-5; 9 bases align to TRBD2. Germline V gene data show CDR1 as SGHRS and CDR2 as YFSETQ. After removal of 4 bases from V and 1 base from J, the junction contained 11 bases not matched to a gene. CDR3 length equals 17 residues. CDR3 DNA: TGCGCCAGCAGCCGAAGCTCAGCGACTAGCGGCCAAGAGACCCAGTACTTC. Translating it yields CASSRSSATSGQETQYF.

CDR3 sequence (DNA): TGCGCCAGCAGCCACCAATCCCTGCTAGCGCCGTACGAGCAGTACTTC. Translated: CASSHQSLLAPYEQYF. The chain recombines TRBV4-1 with TRBJ2-7; perhaps TRBD2 as D (6 bases). Germline values: CDR1 MGHRA, CDR2 YSYEKL. This CDR3 spans 16 amino acids. Trimming removed 3 bases from V and 4 bases from J, with 19 bases in between.

CDR3 protein: CASSLDADAGELFF. The DNA for the CDR3 is TGTGCCAGCAGCTTAGATGCAGATGCCGGGGAGCTGTTTTTT. This chain joins TRBV11-1 and TRBJ2-2; no clear D. The CDR3 spans 14 residues. The germline gives CDR1 SGHAT, CDR2 FQDESV (reference sequence). Deletions cut 1 base from V and 6 bases from J, with 9 bases between. Together with reference TRBV11-1 and TRBJ2-2, the CDR3 gives the full variable domain: EAEVAQSPRYKITEKSQAVAFWCDPISGHATLYWYRQILGQGPELLVQFQDESVVDDSQLPKDRFSAERLKGVDSTLKIQPAELGDSAMYLCASSLDADAGELFFGEGSRLTVL.

This sequence joins TRBV2 and TRBJ2-7, with a possible D match to TRBD2 (5 bases). The V end lost 7 bases, the J end lost 1 base, and 8 bases lay between the germline ends. CDR1 and CDR2 from the germline V gene are SNHLY and FYNNEI. This CDR3 has 12 residues. CDR3 in DNA: TGTGCCAGCAACGAGCGGTCCTACGAGCAGTACTTC. Translated: CASNERSYEQYF.

The chain couples TRBV5-5 to TRBJ2-7; 9 bases align to TRBD2. The CDR3 is 18 amino acids. V was pared by 1 base and J by 0 bases, with 11 bases of the junction left unmatched. Germline V gives CDR1 SGHKS, CDR2 YYEKEE (reference sequence). CDR3 amino acids: CASSLMGLALRSSYEQYF. CDR3 nucleotides: TGTGCCAGCAGCTTGATGGGACTAGCACTACGGAGCTCCTACGAGCAGTACTTC.

The chain combines TRBV20-1 with TRBJ1-2, with D possibly TRBD1 on 5 matching bases. CDR3 length: 14 residues. Germline values: CDR1 DFQATT, CDR2 SNEGSKA (reference sequence). The V end was cut by 3 bases, the J end by 2 bases, with 13 bases between. The CDR3 reads CSASIQAGNYGYTF. The CDR3 DNA is TGCAGTGCTAGTATACAGGCCGGGAACTATGGCTACACCTTC.

At least ten counts were recorded for this clone. Other DNA sequences within the sample encode an identical CDR3. V gene TRBV19 combines with J gene TRBJ1-6, with 8 bases that match TRBD1. The CDR3 has 13 amino acids. V shed 7 bases, J shed 7 bases, and the junction held 3 bases outside the gene matches. Germline assignment: CDR1 LNHDA and CDR2 SQIVND (reference sequence). In nucleotides, the CDR3 is TGTGCCAGTAAGACAGGGGACAATTCACCCCTCCACTTT. This gives the protein CASKTGDNSPLHF. Together with reference TRBV19 and TRBJ1-6, the CDR3 gives the full variable domain: DGGITQSPKYLFRKEGQNVTLSCEQNLNHDAMYWYRQDPGQGLRLIYYSQIVNDFQKGDIAEGYSVSREKKESFPLTVTSAQKNPTAFYLCASKTGDNSPLHFGNGTRLTVT.

The CDR3 coding sequence is TGTGCTACATCCCGGTGGCAGGAGGGAAGCTTCGCCAAAAACATTCAGTACTTC. Translated, it gives CATSRWQEGSFAKNIQYF. The genes are TRBV2 and TRBJ2-4; maybe TRBD2 (6 bases). Looked up from germline, CDR1 is SNHLY and CDR2 is FYNNEI. The CDR3 is 18 residues long.

The table lists this clone with a few counts. This chain links TRBV2 with TRBJ1-4; possibly TRBD1 for D (6 bases). The CDR3 is 15 amino acids. Trimming took off 7 bases at V and 8 bases at J, with 20 bases between the two ends. Germline V CDR1 and CDR2: SNHLY, FYNNEI. The CDR3 bases are TGTGCCAGCAATCCTCGGACAGAACCAGCGGAAAAACTGTTTTTT. It translates to CASNPRTEPAEKLFF. Variable domain in full (rest from reference TRBV2 and TRBJ1-4): EPEVTQTPSHQVTQMGQEVILRCVPISNHLYFYWYRQILGQKVEFLVSFYNNEISEKSEIFDDQFSVERPDGSNFTLKIRSTKLEDSAMYFCASNPRTEPAEKLFFGSGTQLSVL.

V and J are TRBV15 and TRBJ1-1; D remains ambiguous. The CDR3 runs 13 residues. Trimming shortened V by 0 bases and J by 6 bases, and 8 bases separated the two germline ends. Germline-derived CDR1 and CDR2 are LNHNV and YYDKDF (reference sequence). In DNA, the CDR3 is TGTGCCACCAGCAGAGAACCAGACTCTGAAGCTTTCTTT. This encodes CATSREPDSEAFF.

The gene calls are TRBV5-6 and TRBJ2-3, with 7 bases that match TRBD2. Germline assignment: CDR1 SGHDT and CDR2 YYEEEE. The CDR3 runs 18 residues. The V gene end was trimmed by 3 bases and the J gene end by 3 bases; junction bases not matched to a gene: 16. CDR3 DNA sequence: TGTGCCAGCAGCTGGGTAGCGGGCGGGGTGGTAAGGACAGATACGCAGTATTTT. Translated, it gives CASSWVAGGVVRTDTQYF.

The chain employs TRBV7-9 and TRBJ2-3; 8 nucleotides match TRBD1. Trimming removed 3 bases from V and 1 base from J; junction bases left unmatched: 0. The CDR3 consists of 14 residues. CDR1 is SEHNR, CDR2 FQNEAQ, per germline (reference sequence). The CDR3 spells CASSLGQGTDTQYF. DNA for the CDR3: TGTGCCAGCAGCTTGGGACAGGGCACAGATACGCAGTATTTT.

This chain links TRBV2 with TRBJ2-7; maybe TRBD1 (6 bases). There are 15 residues in the CDR3. CDR1 and CDR2 (germline): SNHLY, FYNNEI. V lost 7 bases to trimming and J lost 4 bases, with 20 bases between them. The CDR3 spells CASTSQATGTYEQYF. CDR3 coding DNA: TGTGCCAGCACGAGCCAAGCAACAGGGACGTACGAGCAGTACTTC.

The chain combines TRBV5-6 with TRBJ1-2; possibly TRBD1 for D (6 bases). Germline V gene data show CDR1 as SGHDT and CDR2 as YYEEEE. V shed 4 bases and J shed 0 bases, with 13 bases lying between them. The CDR3 consists of 15 residues. DNA of the CDR3: TGTGCCAGCAGCCTAGGACAGATCTCTAACTATGGCTACACCTTC. It codes for CASSLGQISNYGYTF.

The CDR3 protein is CAWSKQGIANTEAFF. The CDR3 nucleotides read TGTGCCTGGAGTAAACAGGGTATTGCGAACACTGAAGCTTTCTTT. This chain joins TRBV30 and TRBJ1-1; maybe TRBD1 (6 bases). V was trimmed by 2 bases and J by 1 base, leaving 14 bases between them. Germline lookup yields CDR1 GTSNPN and CDR2 SVGIG (reference sequence). CDR3 length: 15 residues.

The gene calls are TRBV13 and TRBJ2-4; 7 bases are a match to TRBD2. The CDR3 contains 15 residues. Germline values: CDR1 PRHDT, CDR2 FYEKMQ (reference sequence). Trimming at V came to 4 bases and at J to 4 bases, leaving 7 bases not matched to a gene. The CDR3: CASSSGLGGKNIQYF. CDR3 sequence (DNA): TGTGCCAGCAGCTCAGGACTAGGAGGGAAAAACATTCAGTACTTC.